The present TCR beta chain was sequenced within a study of T-cell memory formation after mild COVID-19. This clonotype was counted between two and nine times. The antigen is undetermined. Study-level results: Certain responding clones were present in pre-infection memory, suggesting participation of cross-reactive memory. Among CD4+ contracting clones, most were CM and EM, and CD8+ ones EMRA.

Amplification by 5'RACE using constant-segment primers produced TCR alpha and TCR beta cDNA libraries that carried sample barcodes and UMIs. TCRdb reanalysed the 5' RACE reads using MiXCR and keeps one entry per CDR3 protein. The sample yields around 430,000 distinct CDR3 sequences, approximately 15% seen once. Germline V gene data show CDR1 as SEHNR and CDR2 as FQNEAQ (reference sequence). This CDR3 has 13 residues. V was clipped by 5 bases and J by 6 bases, with 13 bases between them. This clonotype was sampled from a man younger than 35 who had mild COVID-19 (a few samples of this study predate the infection). Cell type and time point are not known. The sequenced sample was PBMCs or a T cell subset sorted from them (not recorded which). The chain employs TRBV7-9 and TRBJ1-2; possible D gene TRBD1, 6 bases. As DNA, the CDR3 is TGTGCCAGCAGCCCCGGGGACATTGATGGCTACACCTTC. As protein: CASSPGDIDGYTF.